This entry lists 14 T cell receptor beta chains sequenced from one sample in a study of response to subunit inactivated influenza vaccine. TCRdb passed the RT-PCR reads through MiXCR, listing each CDR3 protein once. The sample yields about 570,000 distinct CDR3 sequences, over 9% seen once. The same data also contributed to another study, on T cells expressing NK-cell markers. That study adds: What made the TCR beta cDNA was 5'RACE template switching with UMIs.

Sequencing was performed on PBMCs from blood, taken on the day of vaccination. The receptors originated from a man aged 50-59 years who received an inactivated influenza vaccine.

This clonotype was detected a few times. The chain is built from TRBV20-1 and TRBJ2-7; TRBD2 aligns across 7 bases. This CDR3 is built from 12 residues. In germline, CDR1 is DFQATT, CDR2 SNEGSKA (reference sequence). Trimming took 6 bases from V and 6 from J; bases not matched to a gene: 8. The CDR3 loop reads CSASSGMGEQYF. Here the CDR3 DNA reads TGCAGTGCCAGCAGCGGGATGGGCGAGCAGTACTTC.

This clonotype came up a few times. This chain uses TRBV19 with TRBJ1-5, with a weak D call TRBD1 (6 bases). Germline values: CDR1 LNHDA, CDR2 SQIVND (reference sequence). V was trimmed by 6 bases and J by 11 bases, leaving 20 bases between them. CDR3 length: 14 residues. The CDR3 reads CASRTSQGRAAQHF. CDR3 in DNA: TGTGCCAGTAGAACGTCACAGGGTAGAGCAGCCCAGCATTTT.

The table lists this clonotype with many counts. V gene TRBV19 combines with J gene TRBJ2-7; TRBD1 aligns across 7 bases. The CDR3 totals 14 residues. Per germline, CDR1 LNHDA and CDR2 SQIVND (reference sequence). V lost 6 bases, J lost 0 bases, and 5 bases stayed unmatched. This CDR3 is CASSPGTDSYEQYF. CDR3 coding DNA: TGTGCCAGTAGCCCCGGGACAGACTCCTACGAGCAGTACTTC.

The chain combines TRBV20-1 with TRBJ2-5; D ambiguous. Germline lookup yields CDR1 DFQATT and CDR2 SNEGSKA (reference sequence). The CDR3 has 15 residues. The ends were cut back, 3 bases at V and 0 bases at J, with 14 bases in the middle. CDR3 amino acids: CSASNAADHQETQYF. The CDR3 DNA is TGCAGTGCTAGTAATGCAGCTGATCACCAAGAGACCCAGTACTTC.

A few counts support this clonotype. This chain links TRBV6-2 or TRBV6-3 with TRBJ2-7, with 12 bases lining up with TRBD2. Trimming took 7 bases from V and 2 from J; bases not matched to a gene: 9. CDR1 is MNHEY and CDR2 is SVGEGT in the germline V gene. This CDR3 has 16 residues. This CDR3 reads CASKKTSGSIAYEQYF. DNA of the CDR3: TGTGCCAGCAAGAAGACTAGCGGGAGTATAGCCTACGAGCAGTACTTC.

This clonotype has just a few counts. The genes are TRBV28 and TRBJ2-6; D unclear. Germline CDR1 MDHEN, CDR2 SYDVKM. The CDR3 has 13 residues. V lost 2 bases and J 4 bases, leaving 3 bases between the germline ends. The CDR3 DNA follows: TGTGCCAGCAGTTTAATAGGGGCCAACGTCCTGACTTTC. Translation gives CASSLIGANVLTF.

This clonotype was seen more than once but under ten times. This chain joins TRBV24-1 and TRBJ2-5; TRBD1 agrees at 8 bases. There are 15 residues in the CDR3. V lost 4 bases to trimming and J lost 5 bases; unmatched junction nucleotides: 8. Germline CDR1 and CDR2: KGHDR and SFDVKD. Here the CDR3 DNA reads TGTGCCACCAGTGACTTTGACAGGGGAGGTGAGACCCAGTACTTC. It specifies CATSDFDRGGETQYF.

The CDR3 DNA sequence: TGTGCCAGCAGCCCCCAGAGGAGCTCCTCTAACTATGGCTACACCTTC. Translation gives CASSPQRSSSNYGYTF. V usage is TRBV13 and J usage is TRBJ1-2; D not resolved. This CDR3 is 16 amino acids long. The germline V and J ends were trimmed by 5 bases and 0 bases, with 16 bases remaining between them. Germline V gene lookup returns CDR1 PRHDT and CDR2 FYEKMQ (reference sequence).

A few counts support this clonotype. The V and J genes are TRBV5-1 and TRBJ2-3, with D perhaps matching TRBD2 (7 bases). This CDR3 contains 15 residues. Trimming removed 0 bases from V and 3 bases from J, with 11 bases in between. CDR1 and CDR2 from the germline V gene are SGHRS and YFSETQ. In DNA form, the CDR3 reads TGCGCCAGCAGCTTGGGGGGGGGCCAGACAGATACGCAGTATTTT. Translation: CASSLGGGQTDTQYF.

This clonotype has just a few counts. This sequence joins TRBV5-1 and TRBJ2-1; D uncertain. The CDR3 extends over 16 amino acids. V lost 0 bases, J lost 7 bases, and 17 bases lay in between. Looked up from germline, CDR1 is SGHRS and CDR2 is YFSETQ. The CDR3 sequence is CASSLAPTLQRNEQFF. The CDR3 DNA is TGCGCCAGCAGCTTGGCCCCCACACTACAGAGAAATGAGCAGTTCTTC.

The rearrangement links TRBV7-8 to TRBJ2-1, with D hard to call. The CDR3 extends over 15 amino acids. Germline assignment: CDR1 SGHVS and CDR2 FQNEAQ. V lost 2 bases to trimming and J lost 9 bases, with 17 bases between them. CDR3 DNA sequence: TGTGCCAGCAGCTTAACAGCGCCTCCATCGGTTGAGCAGTTCTTC. This gives the protein CASSLTAPPSVEQFF.

There are a few counts of this clonotype. The rearrangement joins TRBV15 to TRBJ2-3; D is unclear. The V end was cut by 1 base, the J end by 14 bases, with 10 bases between. The CDR3 loop spans 11 amino acids. Germline loops: CDR1 LNHNV, CDR2 YYDKDF (reference sequence). CDR3 sequence: CATSRGPLRYF. The CDR3 DNA follows: TGTGCCACCAGCAGAGGCCCACTACGGTATTTT.

This clonotype was seen ten or more times. This chain uses TRBV28 with TRBJ1-2; 12 nucleotides match TRBD1. V lost 2 bases and J lost 7; bases outside the gene matches: 5. Germline V lookup: CDR1 MDHEN, CDR2 SYDVKM. The length of the CDR3 is 15 residues. The DNA for the CDR3 is TGTGCCAGCAGTTTAAAAGGGACAGGGGGCTCTGGCTACACCTTC. Translating it yields CASSLKGTGGSGYTF.

This clonotype was seen more than once but under ten times. The chain employs TRBV20-1 and TRBJ1-2; D ambiguous. The CDR3 runs 11 residues. V was trimmed by 6 bases and J by 8 bases, leaving 13 bases between them. Germline V CDR1 and CDR2: DFQATT, SNEGSKA (reference sequence). In DNA, the CDR3 is TGCAGTGCGCCGACCGTGGAGGGCTACACCTTC. This sequence encodes CSAPTVEGYTF.